The following is a TCR beta chain sequence with its context. Its antigen is unknown. Repertoires were generated with immunoSEQ multiplex PCR, while TCRdb's copy carries only in-frame clones and drops some. This table holds around 7,500 clones, around 72% found once. This sample stems from a study of T cell repertoires in ileal Crohn's disease. Background on the study: At surgery, about 36% of patients smoked, with median disease duration about eight years.

The CDR3 loop spans 12 amino acids. The V and J ends lost 3 bases and 15 bases respectively, with 15 bases between them. Germline assignment: CDR1 SNHLY and CDR2 FYNNEI. Points from the study as a whole: Endoscopic recurrence occurred in every patient whose clonality exceeded 26.8%. Compared with CD4 T cells, sorted CD8 cells carried more expanded clones.

Regarding time point: proximal margin of the surgical specimen (macroscopically non-inflamed). The rearrangement links TRBV2 to TRBJ2-1, with D hard to call. The sequence was collected from an adult with Crohn's disease. The specimen was ileal tissue. The CDR3 region is CASSERRADRFF. In DNA form, the CDR3 reads TGTGCCAGCAGTGAGAGAAGGGCGGATCGGTTCTTC. Filled out from reference TRBV2 and TRBJ2-1, the complete variable domain reads EPEVTQTPSHQVTQMGQEVILRCVPISNHLYFYWYRQILGQKVEFLVSFYNNEISEKSEIFDDQFSVERPDGSNFTLKIRSTKLEDSAMYFCASSERRADRFFGPGTRLTVL.